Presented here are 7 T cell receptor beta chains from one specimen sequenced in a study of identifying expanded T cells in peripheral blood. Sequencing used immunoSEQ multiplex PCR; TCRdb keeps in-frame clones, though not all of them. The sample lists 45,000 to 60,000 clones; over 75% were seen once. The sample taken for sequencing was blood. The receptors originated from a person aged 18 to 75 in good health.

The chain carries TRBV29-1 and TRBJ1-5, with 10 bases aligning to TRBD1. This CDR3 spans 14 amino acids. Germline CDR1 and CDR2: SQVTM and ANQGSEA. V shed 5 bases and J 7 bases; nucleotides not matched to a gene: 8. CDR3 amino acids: CSVRDRGGDQPQHF. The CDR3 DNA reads TGCAGCGTTCGGGACAGGGGAGGGGACCAGCCCCAGCATTTT.

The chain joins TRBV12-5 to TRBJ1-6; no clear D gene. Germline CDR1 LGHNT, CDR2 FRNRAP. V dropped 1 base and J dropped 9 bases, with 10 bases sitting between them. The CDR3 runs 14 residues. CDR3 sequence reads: CASGLGPVGSPLHF. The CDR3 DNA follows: TGTGCTAGTGGTTTGGGACCGGTGGGTTCACCCCTCCACTTT.

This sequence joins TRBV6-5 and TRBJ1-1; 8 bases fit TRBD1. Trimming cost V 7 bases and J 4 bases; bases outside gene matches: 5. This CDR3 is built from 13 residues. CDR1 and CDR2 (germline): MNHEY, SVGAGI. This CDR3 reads CASIPTGATEAFF. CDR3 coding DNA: TGTGCCAGCATCCCGACAGGGGCCACTGAAGCTTTCTTT.

The CDR3 region has the DNA TGTGCCTGGACTGCTAAGTCGGGACAGGGCGAAGAGACCCAGTACTTC. Amino acids: CAWTAKSGQGEETQYF. The chain recombines TRBV30 with TRBJ2-5; 9 nucleotides agree with TRBD1. V dropped 4 bases and J dropped 3; count of bases not matched to a gene: 12. The length of the CDR3 is 16 residues. Germline CDR1 is GTSNPN and CDR2 is SVGIG (reference sequence).

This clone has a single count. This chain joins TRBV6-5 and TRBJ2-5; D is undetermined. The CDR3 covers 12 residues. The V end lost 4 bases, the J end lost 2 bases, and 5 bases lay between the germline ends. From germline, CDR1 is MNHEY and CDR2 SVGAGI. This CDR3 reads CASSSQQETQYF. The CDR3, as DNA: TGTGCCAGCAGTTCACAACAAGAGACCCAGTACTTC.

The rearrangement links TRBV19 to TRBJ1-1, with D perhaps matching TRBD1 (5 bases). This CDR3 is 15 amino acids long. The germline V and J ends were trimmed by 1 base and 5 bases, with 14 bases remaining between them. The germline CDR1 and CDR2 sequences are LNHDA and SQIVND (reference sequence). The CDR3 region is CASSIGFPGLTEAFF. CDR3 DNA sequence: TGTGCCAGTAGTATAGGATTTCCAGGGCTGACTGAAGCTTTCTTT.

Written as DNA, the CDR3 is TGTGCCAGCAACCGTGGGGGTGGCACCTACAATGAGCAGTTCTTC. As protein: CASNRGGGTYNEQFF. The chain links TRBV7-2 to TRBJ2-1; the D call may be TRBD1 or TRBD2 (5 bases each). Germline lookup yields CDR1 SGHTA and CDR2 FQGNSA. This CDR3 spans 15 amino acids. V was trimmed by 7 bases and J by 2 bases, leaving 15 bases between them.